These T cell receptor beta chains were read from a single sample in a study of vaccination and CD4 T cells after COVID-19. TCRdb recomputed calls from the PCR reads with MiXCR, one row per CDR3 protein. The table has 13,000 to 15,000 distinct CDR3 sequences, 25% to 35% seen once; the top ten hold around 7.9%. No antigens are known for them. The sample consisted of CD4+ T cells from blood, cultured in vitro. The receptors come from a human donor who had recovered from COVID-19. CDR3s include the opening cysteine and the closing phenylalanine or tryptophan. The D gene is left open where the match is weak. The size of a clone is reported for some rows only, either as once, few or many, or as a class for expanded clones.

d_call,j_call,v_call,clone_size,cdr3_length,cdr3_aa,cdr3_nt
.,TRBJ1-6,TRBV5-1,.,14,CASSLIDRRGTLHF,TGCGCCAGCAGCCTCATAGACAGGAGAGGGACCCTCCACTTT
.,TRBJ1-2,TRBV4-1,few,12,CASSQEGGGYTF,TGCGCCAGCAGCCAAGAGGGGGGTGGCTACACCTTC
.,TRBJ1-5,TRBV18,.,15,CASSPEVVGNQPQHF,TGTGCCAGCTCACCAGAGGTGGTAGGCAATCAGCCCCAGCATTTT
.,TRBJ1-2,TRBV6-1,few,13,CASTQGRTTGYTF,TGTGCCAGCACCCAGGGTCGGACAACCGGCTACACCTTC
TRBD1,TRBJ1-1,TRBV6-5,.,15,CASSYTGTANTEAFF,TGTGCCAGCAGTTACACCGGGACAGCGAACACTGAAGCTTTCTTT
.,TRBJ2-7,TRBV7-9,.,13,CASSLAGLGEQYF,TGTGCCAGCAGCTTAGCTGGGCTTGGCGAGCAGTACTTC
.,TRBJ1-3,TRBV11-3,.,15,CASSLSRVFGNTIYF,TGTGCCAGCAGCTTGAGCAGGGTGTTTGGAAACACCATATATTTT
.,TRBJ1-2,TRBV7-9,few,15,CASSLVGIGDYGYTF,TGTGCCAGCAGCTTAGTGGGGATAGGAGACTATGGCTACACCTTC
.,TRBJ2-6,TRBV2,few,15,CASQGEFSGANVLTF,TGTGCCAGCCAAGGTGAATTCTCTGGGGCCAACGTCCTGACTTTC
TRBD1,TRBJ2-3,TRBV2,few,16,CASTQGTGPHTDTQYF,TGTGCCAGCACCCAGGGGACAGGACCCCACACAGATACGCAGTATTTT
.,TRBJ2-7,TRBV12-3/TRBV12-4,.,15,CASSLEWGASYEQYF,TGTGCCAGCAGTTTAGAGTGGGGGGCATCCTACGAGCAGTACTTC
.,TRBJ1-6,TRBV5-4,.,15,CASSIGRARQSPLHF,TGTGCCAGCAGCATCGGGAGGGCACGCCAGTCACCCCTCCACTTT
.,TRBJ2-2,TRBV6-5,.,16,CASSSGLLTNTGELFF,TGTGCCAGCAGTTCCGGACTGCTAACGAACACCGGGGAGCTGTTTTTT
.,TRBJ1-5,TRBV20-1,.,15,CSARPRGLLLGPQHF,TGCAGTGCTAGGCCCCGCGGGCTCTTGCTCGGGCCCCAGCATTTT
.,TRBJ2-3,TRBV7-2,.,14,CASSALGSTDTQYF,TGTGCCAGCAGCGCACTTGGAAGCACAGATACGCAGTATTTT
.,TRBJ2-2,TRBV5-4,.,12,CASSEYTGELFF,TGTGCCAGCAGCGAGTACACCGGGGAGCTGTTTTTT
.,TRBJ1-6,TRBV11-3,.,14,CASSLETAASPLHF,TGTGCCAGCAGCTTGGAGACAGCCGCTTCACCCCTCCACTTT
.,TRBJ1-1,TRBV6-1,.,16,CASSDVGPTMNTEAFF,TGTGCCAGCAGCGACGTGGGACCGACAATGAACACTGAAGCTTTCTTT
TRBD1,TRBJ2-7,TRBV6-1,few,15,CASSATGTGGLKQYF,TGTGCCAGCAGCGCAACCGGGACAGGGGGCTTAAAGCAGTACTTC
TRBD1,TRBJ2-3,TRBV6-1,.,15,CASSDPGQGADTQYF,TGTGCCAGCAGTGACCCAGGACAGGGGGCAGATACGCAGTATTTT
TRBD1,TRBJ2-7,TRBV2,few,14,CASRPLTGDYEQYF,TGTGCCAGCAGGCCCCTGACAGGGGACTACGAGCAGTACTTC
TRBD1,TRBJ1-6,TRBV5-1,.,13,CSSSLATGEPLHF,TGCTCCAGCAGCTTGGCAACAGGGGAACCCCTCCACTTT
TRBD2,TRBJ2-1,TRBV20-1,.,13,CSASGGAVNEQFF,TGCAGTGCTAGCGGGGGGGCTGTTAATGAGCAGTTCTTC
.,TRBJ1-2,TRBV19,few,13,CASSISGTRGYTF,TGTGCCAGTAGTATCTCAGGGACGAGAGGCTACACCTTC
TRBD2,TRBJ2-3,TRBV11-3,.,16,CASSLVPAGVTDTQYF,TGTGCCAGCAGCTTAGTTCCAGCGGGGGTCACAGATACGCAGTATTTT
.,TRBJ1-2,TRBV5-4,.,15,CASSLEVGSPYGYTF,TGTGCCAGCAGCTTGGAAGTAGGCAGCCCCTATGGCTACACCTTC
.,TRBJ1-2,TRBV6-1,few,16,CASSENYPGLPGGYTF,TGTGCCAGCAGTGAAAACTACCCGGGACTTCCTGGGGGCTACACCTTC
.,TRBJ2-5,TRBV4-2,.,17,CASSQDPVRNGQETQYF,TGTGCCAGCAGCCAAGATCCGGTGCGAAATGGCCAAGAGACCCAGTACTTC